This T cell receptor beta chain was profiled in a study of Graves' ophthalmopathy and Graves' hyperthyroidism. Study-level findings and limits: Predictions made by the model for ophthalmopathy progression reached 65% to 71% sensitivity and roughly 75% specificity. Blood also harbored most expanded thyroid clonotypes above 0.001 frequency.

This clonotype was detected only once. Antigen unknown. V shed 4 bases, J shed 9 bases, and the junction held 4 bases outside the gene matches. Germline lookup yields CDR1 SNHLY and CDR2 FYNNEI. The CDR3 loop spans 12 amino acids. RNA transcripts were the source from which TCR beta CDR3 regions were amplified. Scientists carried out first-round RT-PCR using HTBI primers and then a second-round multiplex PCR. TCRdb re-derived calls from the multiplex PCR reads in MiXCR, one entry per CDR3 protein. The table shows approximately 1.2 million distinct CDR3 sequences, with about two fifths occurring only once.

J is TRBJ2-5 and V is TRBV2; 8 nucleotides align to TRBD1. This clonotype originated in an adult man with Graves' hyperthyroidism. Sequenced sample: peripheral blood or thyroid tissue (not recorded which). The DNA of the CDR3 is TGTGCCAGCAGTGGCGGGACAGGAGCCCAGTACTTC. Its translation is CASSGGTGAQYF.